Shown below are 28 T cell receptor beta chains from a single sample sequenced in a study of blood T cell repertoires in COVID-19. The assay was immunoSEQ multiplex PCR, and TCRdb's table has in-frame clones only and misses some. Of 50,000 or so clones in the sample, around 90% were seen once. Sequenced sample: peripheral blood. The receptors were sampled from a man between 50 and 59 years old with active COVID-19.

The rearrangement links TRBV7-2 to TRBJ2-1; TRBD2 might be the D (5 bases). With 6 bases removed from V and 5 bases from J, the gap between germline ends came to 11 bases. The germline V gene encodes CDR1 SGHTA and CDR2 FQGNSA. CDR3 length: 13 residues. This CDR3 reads CASSQERHNEQFF. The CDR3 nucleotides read TGTGCCAGCAGTCAAGAGCGGCACAATGAGCAGTTCTTC.

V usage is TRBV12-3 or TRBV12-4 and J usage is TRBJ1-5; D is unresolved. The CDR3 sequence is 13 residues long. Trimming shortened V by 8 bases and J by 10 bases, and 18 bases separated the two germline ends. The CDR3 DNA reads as TGTGCCAGCGCCCGAGGGATGTATGGTCCCCAGCATTTT. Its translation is CASARGMYGPQHF.

The CDR3 protein is CASSLVSEGTEAFF. The CDR3 DNA sequence: TGTGCCAGCAGCTTAGTGTCGGAGGGCACTGAAGCTTTCTTT. The chain uses TRBV7-2 and TRBJ1-1; no firm D call. This CDR3 region has 14 residues. V lost 1 base and J 4 bases, leaving 10 bases between the germline ends. Germline assignment: CDR1 SGHTA and CDR2 FQGNSA.

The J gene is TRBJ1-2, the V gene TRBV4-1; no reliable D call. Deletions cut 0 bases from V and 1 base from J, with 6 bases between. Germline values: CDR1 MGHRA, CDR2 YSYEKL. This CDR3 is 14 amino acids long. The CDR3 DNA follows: TGCGCCAGCAGCCAAGATCGAGTTAACTATGGCTACACCTTC. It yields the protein CASSQDRVNYGYTF.

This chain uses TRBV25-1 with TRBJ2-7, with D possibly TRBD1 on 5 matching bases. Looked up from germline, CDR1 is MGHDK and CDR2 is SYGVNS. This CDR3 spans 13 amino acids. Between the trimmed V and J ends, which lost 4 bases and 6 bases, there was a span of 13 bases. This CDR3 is CASSGQPGGEQYF. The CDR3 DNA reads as TGTGCCAGCAGTGGACAGCCAGGCGGCGAGCAGTACTTC.

CDR3 sequence (DNA): TGTGCCATCAGTGGGACTAGCGCCTACGAGCAGTACTTC. Its translation: CAISGTSAYEQYF. This chain links TRBV10-3 with TRBJ2-7; TRBD2 matches at 9 bases. V shed 4 bases and J 2 bases; nucleotides not matched to a gene: 0. The CDR3 consists of 13 residues. The germline CDR1 and CDR2 sequences are ENHRY and SYGVKD.

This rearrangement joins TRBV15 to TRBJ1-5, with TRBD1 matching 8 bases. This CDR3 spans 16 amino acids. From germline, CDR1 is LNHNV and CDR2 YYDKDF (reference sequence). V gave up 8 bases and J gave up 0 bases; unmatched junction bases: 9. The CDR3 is CATRGTGEGSNQPQHF. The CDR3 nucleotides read TGTGCCACCCGCGGGACAGGCGAGGGTAGCAATCAGCCCCAGCATTTT. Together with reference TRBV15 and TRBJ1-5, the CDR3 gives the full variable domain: DAMVIQNPRYQVTQFGKPVTLSCSQTLNHNVMYWYQQKSSQAPKLLFHYYDKDFNNEADTPDNFQSRRPNTSFCFLDIRSPGLGDTAMYLCATRGTGEGSNQPQHFGDGTRLSIL.

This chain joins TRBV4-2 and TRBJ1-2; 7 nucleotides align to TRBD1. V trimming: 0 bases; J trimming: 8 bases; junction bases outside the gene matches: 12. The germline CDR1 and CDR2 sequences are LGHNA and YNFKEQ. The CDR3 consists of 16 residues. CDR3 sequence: CASSQDFRQGDLGYTF. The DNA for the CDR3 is TGTGCCAGCAGCCAAGATTTTCGGCAGGGGGATTTGGGCTACACCTTC.

The CDR3 DNA follows: TGCAGCGGTTTCAAGAACACTGAAGCTTTCTTT. It codes for CSGFKNTEAFF. This rearrangement joins TRBV29-1 to TRBJ1-1; D not certain. The CDR3 is made up of 11 amino acids. Trimming pared 7 bases from V and 1 base from J, leaving 7 bases between. Germline assignment: CDR1 SQVTM and CDR2 ANQGSEA. Full variable domain (missing parts from reference TRBV29-1 and TRBJ1-1): SAVISQKPSRDICQRGTSLTIQCQVDSQVTMMFWYRQQPGQSLTLIATANQGSEATYESGFVIDKFPISRPNLTFSTLTVSNMSPEDSSIYLCSGFKNTEAFFGQGTRLTVV.

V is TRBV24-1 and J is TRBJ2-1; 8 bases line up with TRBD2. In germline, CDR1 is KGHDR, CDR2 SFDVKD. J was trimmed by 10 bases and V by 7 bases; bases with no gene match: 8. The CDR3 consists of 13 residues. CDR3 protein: CATRDSGTTEQFF. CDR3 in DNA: TGTGCCACCAGAGATAGCGGGACAACAGAGCAGTTCTTC.

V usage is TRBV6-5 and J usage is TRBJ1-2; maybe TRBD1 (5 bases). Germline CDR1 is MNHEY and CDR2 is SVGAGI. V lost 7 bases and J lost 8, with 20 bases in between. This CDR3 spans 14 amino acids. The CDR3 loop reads CASIDSRVMSGYTF. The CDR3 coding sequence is TGTGCCAGCATAGACAGTCGAGTTATGTCCGGCTACACCTTC.

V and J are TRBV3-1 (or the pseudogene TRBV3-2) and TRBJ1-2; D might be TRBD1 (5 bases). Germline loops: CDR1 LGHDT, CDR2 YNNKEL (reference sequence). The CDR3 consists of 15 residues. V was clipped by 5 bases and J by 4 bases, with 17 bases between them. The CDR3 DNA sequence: TGTGCCAGCAGCGACCCGGGACTGGACCTCTATGGCTACACCTTC. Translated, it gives CASSDPGLDLYGYTF.

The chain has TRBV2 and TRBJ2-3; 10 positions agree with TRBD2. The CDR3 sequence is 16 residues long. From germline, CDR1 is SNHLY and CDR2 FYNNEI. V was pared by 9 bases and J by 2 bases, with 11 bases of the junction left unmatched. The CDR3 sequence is CARGLRTSGYTDTQYF. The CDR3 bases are TGTGCCAGGGGACTCAGGACTAGCGGCTACACAGATACGCAGTATTTT.

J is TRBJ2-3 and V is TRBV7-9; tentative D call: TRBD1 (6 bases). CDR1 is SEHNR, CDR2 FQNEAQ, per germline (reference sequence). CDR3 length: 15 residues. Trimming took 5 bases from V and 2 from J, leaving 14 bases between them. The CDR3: CASSPSDRSTDTQYF. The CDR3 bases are TGTGCCAGCAGCCCGTCCGACAGGTCCACAGATACGCAGTATTTT.

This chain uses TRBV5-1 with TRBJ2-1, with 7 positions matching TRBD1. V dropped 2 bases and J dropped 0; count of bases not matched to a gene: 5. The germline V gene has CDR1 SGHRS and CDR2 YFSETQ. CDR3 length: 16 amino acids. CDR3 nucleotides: TGCGCCAGCAGCTTCAATCCAGGGGGCTCCTACAATGAGCAGTTCTTC. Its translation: CASSFNPGGSYNEQFF. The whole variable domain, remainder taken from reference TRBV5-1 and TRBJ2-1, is KAGVTQTPRYLIKTRGQQVTLSCSPISGHRSVSWYQQTPGQGLQFLFEYFSETQRNKGNFPGRFSGRQFSNSRSEMNVSTLELGDSALYLCASSFNPGGSYNEQFFGPGTRLTVL.

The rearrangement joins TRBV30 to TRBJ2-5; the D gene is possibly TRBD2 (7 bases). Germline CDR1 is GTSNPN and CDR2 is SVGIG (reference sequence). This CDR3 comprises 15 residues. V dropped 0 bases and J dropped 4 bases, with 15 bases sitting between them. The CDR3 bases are TGTGCCTGGAGTGTATGGGGGGGCCTGGGAGAGACCCAGTACTTC. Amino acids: CAWSVWGGLGETQYF. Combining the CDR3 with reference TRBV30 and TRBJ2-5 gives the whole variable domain SQTIHQWPATLVQPVGSPLSLECTVEGTSNPNLYWYRQAAGRGLQLLFYSVGIGQISSEVPQNLSASRPQDRQFILSSKKLLLSDSGFYLCAWSVWGGLGETQYFGPGTRLLVL.

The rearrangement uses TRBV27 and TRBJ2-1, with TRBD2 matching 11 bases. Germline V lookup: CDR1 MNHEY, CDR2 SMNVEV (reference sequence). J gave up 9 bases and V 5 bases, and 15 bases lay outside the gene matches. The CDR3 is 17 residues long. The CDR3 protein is CASSLDLSGRGSGEQFF. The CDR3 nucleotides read TGTGCCAGCAGTCTAGACCTTAGCGGGAGGGGTAGCGGTGAGCAGTTCTTC.

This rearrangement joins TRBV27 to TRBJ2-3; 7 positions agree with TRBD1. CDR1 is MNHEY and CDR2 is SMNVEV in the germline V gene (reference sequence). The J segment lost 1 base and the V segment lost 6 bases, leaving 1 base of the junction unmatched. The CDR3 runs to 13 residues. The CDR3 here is CASRQGRTDTQYF. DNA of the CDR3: TGTGCCAGCAGACAGGGGCGCACAGATACGCAGTATTTT.

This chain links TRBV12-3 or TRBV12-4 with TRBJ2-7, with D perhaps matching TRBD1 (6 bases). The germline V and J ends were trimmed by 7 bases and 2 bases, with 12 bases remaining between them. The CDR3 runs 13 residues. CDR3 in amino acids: CASTPGETYEQYF. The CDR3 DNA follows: TGTGCCAGCACCCCAGGGGAAACCTACGAGCAGTACTTC.

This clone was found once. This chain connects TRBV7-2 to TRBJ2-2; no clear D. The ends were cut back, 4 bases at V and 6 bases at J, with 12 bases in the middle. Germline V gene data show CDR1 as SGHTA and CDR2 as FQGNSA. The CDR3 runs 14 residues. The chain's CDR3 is CASSSSRIPGELFF. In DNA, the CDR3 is TGTGCCAGCAGCTCCAGCAGGATACCCGGGGAGCTGTTTTTT.

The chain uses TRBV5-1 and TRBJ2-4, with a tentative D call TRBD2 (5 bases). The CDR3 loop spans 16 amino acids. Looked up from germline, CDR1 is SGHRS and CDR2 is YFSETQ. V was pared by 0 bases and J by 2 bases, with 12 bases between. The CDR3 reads CASSLVSSATKNIQYF. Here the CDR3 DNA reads TGCGCCAGCAGCTTGGTAAGTAGCGCAACCAAAAACATTCAGTACTTC.

The CDR3 DNA is TGCGCCAGCAGTAACCTGGCGGGGGGCTACACAGATACGCAGTATTTT. Translating it yields CASSNLAGGYTDTQYF. The rearrangement joins TRBV10-1 to TRBJ2-3; TRBD2 agrees at 8 bases. V was clipped by 5 bases and J by 2 bases; unmatched bases: 9. The V gene's germline CDR1 is WNHNN and CDR2 SYGVQD (reference sequence). This CDR3 spans 16 amino acids.

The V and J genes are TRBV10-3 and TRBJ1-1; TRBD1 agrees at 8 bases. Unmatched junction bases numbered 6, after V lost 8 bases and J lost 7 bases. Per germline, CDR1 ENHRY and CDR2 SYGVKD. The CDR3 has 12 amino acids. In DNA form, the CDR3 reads TGTGCCATCCGGACAGGGACACTTGAAGCTTTCTTT. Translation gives CAIRTGTLEAFF.

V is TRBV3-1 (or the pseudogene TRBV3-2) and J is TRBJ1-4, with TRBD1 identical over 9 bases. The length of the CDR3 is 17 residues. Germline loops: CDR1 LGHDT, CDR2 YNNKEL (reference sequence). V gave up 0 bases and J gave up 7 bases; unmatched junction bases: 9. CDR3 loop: CASSQEGRDRDSEKLFF. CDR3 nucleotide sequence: TGTGCCAGCAGCCAAGAAGGACGGGACAGGGACTCTGAAAAACTGTTTTTT.

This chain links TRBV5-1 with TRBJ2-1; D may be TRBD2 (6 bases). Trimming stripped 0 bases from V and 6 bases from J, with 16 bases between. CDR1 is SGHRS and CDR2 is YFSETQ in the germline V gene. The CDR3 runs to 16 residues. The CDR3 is CASSLESGGGINEQFF. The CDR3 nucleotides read TGCGCCAGCAGCTTGGAAAGCGGCGGAGGGATCAATGAGCAGTTCTTC.

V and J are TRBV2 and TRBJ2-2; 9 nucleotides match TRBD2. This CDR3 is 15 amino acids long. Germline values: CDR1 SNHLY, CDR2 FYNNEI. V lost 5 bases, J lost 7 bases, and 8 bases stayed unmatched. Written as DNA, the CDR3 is TGTGCCAGCAGTAGACTTAGCGGGAGTGACGGGGAGCTGTTTTTT. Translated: CASSRLSGSDGELFF.

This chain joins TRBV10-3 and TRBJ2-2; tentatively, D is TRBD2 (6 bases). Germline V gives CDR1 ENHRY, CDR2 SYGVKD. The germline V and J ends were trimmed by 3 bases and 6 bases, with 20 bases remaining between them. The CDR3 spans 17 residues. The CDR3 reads CAISDVGRGIGAGELFF. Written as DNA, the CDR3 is TGTGCCATCAGTGACGTAGGACGGGGGATTGGTGCCGGGGAGCTGTTTTTT.

This CDR3 is CASRGRVSSNYGYTF. CDR3 DNA sequence: TGTGCCAGCAGGGGGAGGGTATCGTCTAACTATGGCTACACCTTC. The chain joins TRBV6-5 to TRBJ1-2; D unresolved. The CDR3 totals 15 residues. The V gene lost 6 bases and the J gene lost 0 bases, with 14 bases spanning the gap. Germline-derived CDR1 and CDR2 are MNHEY and SVGAGI.